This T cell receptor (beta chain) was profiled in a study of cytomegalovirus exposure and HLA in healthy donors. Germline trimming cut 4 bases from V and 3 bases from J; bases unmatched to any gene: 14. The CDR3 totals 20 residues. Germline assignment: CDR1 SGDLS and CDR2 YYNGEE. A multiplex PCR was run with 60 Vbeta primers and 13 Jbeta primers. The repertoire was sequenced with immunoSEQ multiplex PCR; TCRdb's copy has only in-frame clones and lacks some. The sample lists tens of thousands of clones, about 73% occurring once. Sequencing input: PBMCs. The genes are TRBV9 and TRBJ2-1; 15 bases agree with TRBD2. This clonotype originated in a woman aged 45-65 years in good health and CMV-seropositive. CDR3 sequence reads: CASSSSTGTSGGTFYNEQFF. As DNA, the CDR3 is TGTGCCAGCAGCTCATCAACCGGGACTAGCGGGGGGACTTTCTACAATGAGCAGTTCTTC.